The 13 T cell receptor beta chains reported below all come from one sample, sequenced in a study of blood T cell repertoires in COVID-19. Generated by immunoSEQ multiplex PCR, the TCRdb table keeps only in-frame clones and is missing some. Here the sample spans about 120,000 clones, approximately 82% being singletons. Sequencing was done on a sample of peripheral blood. The receptors were gathered from a man under 40 with acute or convalescent COVID-19.

The chain is built from TRBV9 and TRBJ1-4; the D gene is possibly TRBD1 (6 bases). Trimming left V 3 bases short and J 4 bases short, with 19 bases between. The CDR3 has 17 amino acids. Germline V gene data show CDR1 as SGDLS and CDR2 as YYNGEE. CDR3 region: CASSAEGGGTDNEKLFF. The CDR3 nucleotides read TGTGCCAGCAGCGCCGAGGGGGGAGGGACGGATAATGAAAAACTGTTTTTT. Together with reference TRBV9 and TRBJ1-4, the CDR3 gives the full variable domain: DSGVTQTPKHLITATGQRVTLRCSPRSGDLSVYWYQQSLDQGLQFLIQYYNGEERAKGNILERFSAQQFPDLHSELNLSSLELGDSALYFCASSAEGGGTDNEKLFFGSGTQLSVL.

J is TRBJ2-3 and V is TRBV3-1 (or the pseudogene TRBV3-2), with 8 nucleotides matching TRBD2. This CDR3 contains 16 residues. After removal of 0 bases from V and 2 bases from J, the junction contained 4 bases not matched to a gene. Per germline, CDR1 LGHDT and CDR2 YNNKEL (reference sequence). This CDR3 is CASSQDSGVLTDTQYF. The CDR3 nucleotides read TGTGCCAGCAGCCAAGATAGCGGGGTTCTCACAGATACGCAGTATTTT.

The CDR3 reads CASSQSRARWEEKLFF. As DNA, the CDR3 is TGTGCCAGCAGCCAATCTAGGGCCCGGTGGGAGGAAAAACTGTTTTTT. The gene calls are TRBV3-1 (or the pseudogene TRBV3-2) and TRBJ1-4, with unresolved D. The ends were cut back, 2 bases at V and 8 bases at J, with 18 bases in the middle. CDR3 length: 16 residues. Germline-derived CDR1 and CDR2 are LGHDT and YNNKEL (reference sequence).

V is TRBV18 and J is TRBJ2-7, with 13 bases matching TRBD2. Germline V gene data show CDR1 as KGHSH and CDR2 as LQKENI. With 3 bases clipped from V and 7 bases from J, the junction kept 6 bases outside the gene matches. The CDR3 loop spans 15 amino acids. CDR3 sequence (DNA): TGTGCCAGCTCACCCGGACTAGCGGGAGAAAGGGAGCAGTACGTC. Protein product: CASSPGLAGEREQYV.

This clone was counted between two and nine times. The chain links TRBV4-1 to TRBJ2-3; D call uncertain. Germline values: CDR1 MGHRA, CDR2 YSYEKL. The ends were cut back, 4 bases at V and 5 bases at J, with 10 bases in the middle. CDR3 length: 13 amino acids. The DNA of the CDR3 is TGCGCCAGCAGCCTCGAGATAAGAGATACGCAGTATTTT. Its translation is CASSLEIRDTQYF.

This clone was detected once. V usage is TRBV12-3 or TRBV12-4 and J usage is TRBJ2-1, with D unresolved. The CDR3 sequence is 13 residues long. Trimming removed 7 bases from V and 7 bases from J, with 14 bases in between. The CDR3 protein is CASTLADLNEQFF. In DNA, the CDR3 is TGTGCCAGCACCCTGGCGGATTTAAATGAGCAGTTCTTC.

The chain employs TRBV15 and TRBJ1-2; 7 positions agree with TRBD1. CDR3 size: 15 residues. Germline V lookup: CDR1 LNHNV, CDR2 YYDKDF (reference sequence). V lost 4 bases, J lost 4 bases, and 9 bases stayed unmatched. The CDR3 DNA follows: TGTGCCACCAGCAAGACGAGACAGGGCGGCTATGGCTACACCTTC. Translating gives CATSKTRQGGYGYTF.

This sequence joins TRBV2 and TRBJ2-1; unclear D gene. CDR1 SNHLY and CDR2 FYNNEI come from the germline V gene. V was cut by 2 bases and J by 11 bases, with 7 bases left in between. CDR3 size: 11 residues. The CDR3 region has the DNA TGTGCCAGCAGTGAAACAGAAAAGCAGTTCTTC. This sequence encodes CASSETEKQFF.

V and J are TRBV5-6 and TRBJ1-5, with D perhaps matching TRBD1 (5 bases). The V end lost 1 base, the J end lost 3 bases, and 14 bases lay between the germline ends. Germline assignment: CDR1 SGHDT and CDR2 YYEEEE. There are 16 residues in the CDR3. DNA of the CDR3: TGTGCCAGCAGCTTGCTGTCTAGGGGTTACAATCAGCCCCAGCATTTT. Translation: CASSLLSRGYNQPQHF.

The chain combines TRBV27 with TRBJ1-2, with 7 bases that match TRBD1. The CDR3 covers 14 residues. Germline CDR1 MNHEY, CDR2 SMNVEV (reference sequence). V shed 5 bases, J shed 6 bases, and the junction held 9 bases outside the gene matches. CDR3: CASSRTGAKDGYTF. The CDR3 DNA is TGTGCCAGCAGTCGAACAGGGGCTAAGGATGGCTACACCTTC.

This clone was detected a few times. The chain recombines TRBV5-1 with TRBJ1-1, with a possible D match to TRBD1 (5 bases). The V gene's germline CDR1 is SGHRS and CDR2 YFSETQ. The CDR3 sequence is 15 residues long. The V gene lost 4 bases and the J gene lost 4 bases, with 17 bases spanning the gap. The CDR3 region is CASSPGWGVGTEAFF. CDR3 in DNA: TGCGCCAGCAGCCCGGGGTGGGGGGTTGGCACTGAAGCTTTCTTT.

V gene TRBV18 combines with J gene TRBJ1-1, with 8 bases fitting TRBD1. V gave up 8 bases and J gave up 2 bases; unmatched junction bases: 10. The CDR3 is made up of 15 amino acids. Germline V lookup: CDR1 KGHSH, CDR2 LQKENI. The DNA of the CDR3 is TGTGCCAGCGCCCTTCAGGGGGCGATTAACACTGAAGCTTTCTTT. It encodes CASALQGAINTEAFF.

The rearrangement joins TRBV11-3 to TRBJ2-2, with D perhaps TRBD1 (5 bases). The germline V gene has CDR1 SGHNT and CDR2 YENEEA. The CDR3 runs to 16 residues. V was clipped by 5 bases and J by 4 bases, with 17 bases between them. The DNA of the CDR3 is TGTGCCAGCAGCCCTAATAGGGGCGCGGCCACCGGGGAGCTGTTTTTT. Translated: CASSPNRGAATGELFF.